What follows is one TCR beta chain and its context. This clonotype was counted ten times or more. The clone's antigen remains unknown. The input lacks base qualities; no much larger clone sits a single base away. This sample is part of a study of T-cell memory formation after mild COVID-19 (dated by TCRdb to the early 2020s). A note on the overall study: TCR sequence clusters from the two donors were found to be largely donor specific. Longitudinal TCRalpha and TCRbeta repertoire sequencing tracked T-cell clones expanding and contracting after mild COVID-19 in a couple of donors. The cohort was made up of two young adult volunteers, one female and one male, who were previously healthy.

The run used an Illumina NovaSeq 6000. Using 5'RACE with constant-segment primers, TCRalpha and TCRbeta cDNA libraries were constructed, with sample barcodes and unique molecular identifiers added in the process. Trizol reagent was used to extract RNA from every sample. Libraries were amplified in two PCR steps, with a second sample barcode and Illumina TruSeq adapters added in the second step. The libraries were sequenced on an Illumina NovaSeq using 2 x 150 bp paired-end reads. As for the authors' bioinformatics: With migec v1.2.7, reads were demultiplexed and then collapsed into UMI-guided consensus sequences. Using mixcr v2.1.11, the UMI consensuses were aligned to TRA and TRB V and J templates and assembled into clonotypes. A clonotype was counted as expanded or contracted only if both edgeR and NoisET called the change significant, with noise models trained on biological replicates. For edgeR calls, the thresholds were a false discovery rate-adjusted p below 0.01 and a log2 fold-change of 1. As an exploratory analysis of dynamics, max-normalized trajectories of the 1000 most abundant clonotypes were examined by PCA with hierarchical clustering. Separately sequenced CD4+ and CD8+ repertoires were used to assign the CD4 or CD8 phenotype of responding clones. In-frame beta chains were kept once TCRdb had trimmed the public reads at Q25 with fastp and called clones with MiXCR. Rows are combined by CDR3 protein, so each entry shows the most common genes and DNA. The authors' filters were not applied to this entry. For this sample the table gives some 300,000 distinct CDR3 sequences, of which roughly 21% were detected only once. The leading ten clones occupy around 21% of the sample.

Paper-wide results and their limitations: Some responding clones were detected in pre-infection memory, which suggested that pre-existing cross-reactive memory T cells had joined the SARS-CoV-2 response. Clones that contracted from day 15 to 85 showed balanced CD4/CD8 phenotypes, whereas a second wave of clones that expanded from day 15 to 37 leaned towards CD4+. Contracting CD4+ clones appeared mostly in the CM and EM memory subsets, whereas CD8+ clones were enriched in EMRA. The study included only a couple of mild cases, and larger cohorts that include severe cases with pre-infection samples were judged to be necessary. Whether the second-wave clones peaking on day 37 were SARS-CoV-2 specific was not confirmed.

PBMCs were isolated by Ficoll-Paque density gradient centrifugation. According to the germline V gene (reference sequence), CDR1 reads LNHDA and CDR2 reads SQIVND. Counted from cysteine to phenylalanine, this CDR3 has 10 amino acids. Here the CDR3 DNA is all that survives: 30 bases in frame from base 1. Trimming costs V 7 bases and J 7 bases, and their ends lie 7 bases apart. This clonotype originated in a man between 18 and 35 years old who had mild COVID-19 (a few samples of this study predate the infection). The sample titles of this study are shuffled in the database, so cell type and time point are left out; the donor was told from shared clones. Sequenced input: PBMCs or a T cell subset sorted from them (not recorded which). The V and J segments used are TRBV19 and TRBJ1-2, with no confident D gene call. This receptor has the CDR3 CASKGGGYTF. The DNA sequence follows: TGTGCCAGTAAGGGAGGTGGCTACACCTTC.